A single sample gave rise to the 27 T cell receptor beta chains below, sequenced in a study of CD8+ T cells in alopecia areata. Treatment given: oral pan-JAK inhibitor, 5-10 mg twice daily. RNA extraction was followed by reverse transcription into cDNA, which acted as the sequencing template. Libraries were prepared by immunoSEQ multiplex PCR; TCRdb keeps only in-frame clonotypes and omits some of them. The sample yields tens of thousands of clones, approximately 70% seen once. This sample comprised CD8+ T cells sorted from blood, obtained at week 44, from a patient treated with tofacitinib. The source is a human donor with alopecia areata.

Within the sample, this clone is medium-sized (0.01 to 0.1%). The CDR3 sequence is CASSRARGWEQFF. The CDR3 nucleotides are TGTGCCAGCAGTCGGGCCCGCGGCTGGGAGCAGTTCTTC. V is TRBV2 and J is TRBJ2-1; D not certain. The CDR3 contains 13 residues. CDR1 and CDR2 (germline): SNHLY, FYNNEI. V shed 5 bases and J shed 10 bases, with 15 bases lying between them.

This clone showed up just once. The chain links TRBV29-1 to TRBJ1-2; D gene ambiguous. Trimming removed 2 bases at V and 0 bases at J, with 7 bases between. The germline V gene encodes CDR1 SQVTM and CDR2 ANQGSEA. The CDR3 extends over 13 amino acids. The CDR3 bases are TGCAGCGTTGAAAGGACCGCTAACTATGGCTACACCTTC. It codes for CSVERTANYGYTF.

V gene TRBV7-6 combines with J gene TRBJ2-1, with 13 bases that match TRBD2. The ends lost 5 bases at V and 7 bases at J; junction bases unmatched: 11. The germline V gene encodes CDR1 SGHVS and CDR2 FNYEAQ. The CDR3 covers 17 residues. The CDR3 here is CASSLSPTSGGANEQFF. The CDR3, as DNA: TGTGCCAGCAGCCTAAGCCCTACTAGCGGGGGGGCGAATGAGCAGTTCTTC.

CDR3 residues: CASSSDRHKGTEAFF. CDR3 bases: TGTGCCAGTAGTTCGGACAGGCACAAAGGCACTGAAGCTTTCTTT. This chain joins TRBV19 and TRBJ1-1; 7 positions match TRBD1. This CDR3 region has 15 residues. Unmatched junction bases numbered 10, after V lost 5 bases and J lost 4 bases. In germline, CDR1 is LNHDA, CDR2 SQIVND (reference sequence).

DNA for the CDR3: TGTGCCAGCAGTACACGCACAGATACGCAGTATTTT. This codes for CASSTRTDTQYF. The J gene is TRBJ2-3, the V gene TRBV6-5; D remains ambiguous. CDR1 is MNHEY, CDR2 SVGAGI, per germline. This CDR3 is 12 amino acids long. V lost 5 bases and J lost 1, with 4 bases in between.

A word on this clone: Other DNA variants within this sample encode the same CDR3. CDR3 amino acids: CSVEDYEQYF. The CDR3 nucleotides read TGCAGCGTTGAAGACTACGAGCAGTACTTC. The gene calls are TRBV29-1 and TRBJ2-7; no definite D call. The ends were cut back, 0 bases at V and 3 bases at J, with 0 bases in the middle. CDR1 and CDR2 (germline): SQVTM, ANQGSEA. The CDR3 sequence is 10 residues long.

On this clone: This same CDR3 is encoded by further DNA sequences in the sample. The CDR3 nucleotides read TGTGCCTGGTCAGGGGGACCGAACACTGAAGCTTTCTTT. Amino acid sequence: CAWSGGPNTEAFF. The chain combines TRBV30 with TRBJ1-1; 7 bases line up with TRBD1. The CDR3 is 13 amino acids. Germline CDR1 and CDR2: GTSNPN and SVGIG (reference sequence). Germline trimming cut 5 bases from V and 1 base from J; bases unmatched to any gene: 4.

The chain joins TRBV29-1 to TRBJ2-7; TRBD1 aligns across 7 bases. CDR3 size: 13 residues. Germline lookup yields CDR1 SQVTM and CDR2 ANQGSEA. V shed 5 bases and J 3 bases; nucleotides not matched to a gene: 7. CDR3 coding DNA: TGCAGCGTTTATCTGACAGGGAACTACGAGCAGTACTTC. This encodes CSVYLTGNYEQYF.

V usage is TRBV9 and J usage is TRBJ1-5, with TRBD1 as a possible D gene (6 bases). V shed 4 bases and J shed 3 bases, with 11 bases lying between them. The germline V gene has CDR1 SGDLS and CDR2 YYNGEE. There are 14 residues in the CDR3. The CDR3 DNA reads TGTGCCAGCAGCATCGGACAGAACAATCAGCCCCAGCATTTT. As protein: CASSIGQNNQPQHF. The complete variable domain, with remaining parts taken from reference TRBV9 and TRBJ1-5, reads DSGVTQTPKHLITATGQRVTLRCSPRSGDLSVYWYQQSLDQGLQFLIQYYNGEERAKGNILERFSAQQFPDLHSELNLSSLELGDSALYFCASSIGQNNQPQHFGDGTRLSIL.

This clone showed up just a few times. This chain uses TRBV11-2 with TRBJ2-5, with 8 bases identical to TRBD2. This CDR3 is 16 amino acids long. Germline V CDR1 and CDR2: SGHAT, FQNNGV. The junction had 9 bases not matched to a gene; V was cut back by 1 base and J by 5 bases. In DNA form, the CDR3 reads TGTGCCAGCAGCTTAGGGATAGGCGGGGGGAAGGAGACCCAGTACTTC. Translated: CASSLGIGGGKETQYF. Full variable domain (missing parts from reference TRBV11-2 and TRBJ2-5): EAGVAQSPRYKIIEKRQSVAFWCNPISGHATLYWYQQILGQGPKLLIQFQNNGVVDDSQLPKDRFSAERLKGVDSTLKIQPAKLEDSAVYLCASSLGIGGGKETQYFGPGTRLLVL.

J is TRBJ2-1 and V is TRBV6-5; 7 bases are a match to TRBD2. Germline CDR1 reads MNHEY; CDR2 reads SVGAGI. The length of the CDR3 is 15 residues. Losses at the gene ends were 5 bases for V and 0 bases for J; bases not matched to a gene: 4. The CDR3 DNA is TGTGCCAGCAGTCCCGGGGGGTCCTCCTACAATGAGCAGTTCTTC. It translates to CASSPGGSSYNEQFF.

The chain combines TRBV5-6 with TRBJ2-4; D perhaps matches TRBD1 (6 bases). Deletions cut 3 bases from V and 7 bases from J, with 17 bases between. The CDR3 sequence is 15 residues long. The germline V gene encodes CDR1 SGHDT and CDR2 YYEEEE. The CDR3: CASSSDTGIQNIQYF. For the CDR3, the DNA is TGTGCCAGCAGCTCTGATACAGGGATTCAGAACATTCAGTACTTC. Looking up the rest from reference TRBV5-6 and TRBJ2-4 gives the full variable domain: DAGVTQSPTHLIKTRGQQVTLRCSPKSGHDTVSWYQQALGQGPQFIFQYYEEEERQRGNFPDRFSGHQFPNYSSELNVNALLLGDSALYLCASSSDTGIQNIQYFGAGTRLSVL.

The CDR3 loop reads CASSSVQSGQPQHF. The CDR3 bases are TGTGCCAGCAGCTCCGTTCAGTCAGGGCAGCCCCAGCATTTT. The rearrangement links TRBV5-6 to TRBJ1-5; D perhaps matches TRBD1 (5 bases). The CDR3 extends over 14 amino acids. Germline V gene data show CDR1 as SGHDT and CDR2 as YYEEEE. Trimming took 3 bases from V and 7 from J, leaving 14 bases between them.

V and J are TRBV5-6 and TRBJ1-2, with 10 bases that match TRBD1. The germline V gene has CDR1 SGHDT and CDR2 YYEEEE. The CDR3 has 13 amino acids. The V segment lost 4 bases and the J segment 6 bases; nucleotides outside the gene matches: 3. The CDR3: CASSIGTGDGYTF. DNA of the CDR3: TGTGCCAGCAGCATTGGGACAGGGGATGGCTACACCTTC.

The chain couples TRBV2 to TRBJ2-3; D ambiguous. This CDR3 is 14 amino acids long. The V gene lost 3 bases and the J gene lost 5 bases, with 12 bases spanning the gap. The germline V gene has CDR1 SNHLY and CDR2 FYNNEI. The CDR3 DNA sequence: TGTGCCAGCAGTGACTATCCTTTGGGAGATACGCAGTATTTT. This gives the protein CASSDYPLGDTQYF.

The chain joins TRBV7-2 to TRBJ2-5, with a possible D match to TRBD1 (5 bases). The germline V gene has CDR1 SGHTA and CDR2 FQGNSA. The CDR3 has 14 amino acids. The germline V and J ends were trimmed by 1 base and 6 bases, with 12 bases remaining between them. CDR3 residues: CASSLVRGSKTQYF. The CDR3 nucleotides read TGTGCCAGCAGCTTAGTTAGGGGCAGTAAGACCCAGTACTTC.

The chain uses TRBV7-9 and TRBJ1-2; tentative D call: TRBD1 (6 bases). Trimming stripped 7 bases from V and 4 bases from J, with 19 bases between. The CDR3 spans 15 residues. Germline-derived CDR1 and CDR2 are SEHNR and FQNEAQ (reference sequence). The CDR3 DNA reads TGTGCCAGCACGTACTCCGGGACACCTATCTATGGCTACACCTTC. Protein sequence: CASTYSGTPIYGYTF.

This clone occurred a few times. V is TRBV13 and J is TRBJ2-5, with 9 nucleotides matching TRBD1. The CDR3 has 15 amino acids. Per the germline V gene, CDR1 is PRHDT and CDR2 is FYEKMQ (reference sequence). Trimming removed 4 bases from V and 2 bases from J; junction bases left unmatched: 5. CDR3 DNA sequence: TGTGCCAGCAGCTCCGACAGGGGGGGGCAAGAGACCCAGTACTTC. Translated, it gives CASSSDRGGQETQYF.

A few counts support this clone. J is TRBJ2-6 and V is TRBV10-3, with D uncertain. CDR3 length equals 12 residues. Trimming took 10 bases from V and 1 from J, leaving 5 bases between them. Germline CDR1 is ENHRY and CDR2 is SYGVKD. The CDR3 sequence: CATLSGANVLTF. Written as DNA, the CDR3 is TGTGCCACCCTGTCTGGGGCCAACGTCCTGACTTTC.

This sequence joins TRBV4-1 and TRBJ2-7; D is uncertain. The ends were cut back, 4 bases at V and 2 bases at J, with 15 bases in the middle. The CDR3 runs to 15 residues. Germline CDR1 and CDR2: MGHRA and YSYEKL. The CDR3 sequence: CASSPDPRTPYEQYF. The CDR3 region has the DNA TGCGCCAGCAGCCCGGATCCCCGGACGCCCTACGAGCAGTACTTC.

This clone has just a few counts. The V gene is TRBV4-3, the J gene TRBJ1-6, with a possible D match to TRBD1 (6 bases). This CDR3 comprises 13 residues. Germline-derived CDR1 and CDR2 are LGHNA and YSLEER. Trimming removed 3 bases from V and 9 bases from J, with 9 bases in between. The CDR3 sequence: CASSQARGSPLHF. CDR3 DNA sequence: TGCGCCAGCAGCCAGGCCAGGGGTTCACCCCTCCACTTT.

The chain uses TRBV9 and TRBJ1-2; D remains unclear. V was cut by 3 bases and J by 0 bases, with 9 bases left in between. The germline CDR1 and CDR2 sequences are SGDLS and YYNGEE. The CDR3 extends over 14 amino acids. CDR3 in DNA: TGTGCCAGCAGCGCACCAAAAGCTAACTATGGCTACACCTTC. This encodes CASSAPKANYGYTF. Together with reference TRBV9 and TRBJ1-2, the CDR3 gives the full variable domain: DSGVTQTPKHLITATGQRVTLRCSPRSGDLSVYWYQQSLDQGLQFLIQYYNGEERAKGNILERFSAQQFPDLHSELNLSSLELGDSALYFCASSAPKANYGYTFGSGTRLTVV.

The J gene is TRBJ1-1, the V gene TRBV7-2; 8 bases are a match to TRBD1. Germline values: CDR1 SGHTA, CDR2 FQGNSA. The CDR3 length is 15 residues. V gave up 8 bases and J gave up 4 bases; unmatched junction bases: 12. CDR3 sequence reads: CASPRGQGAITEAFF. DNA of the CDR3: TGTGCCAGCCCGAGGGGGCAGGGGGCTATCACTGAAGCTTTCTTT. Filled out from reference TRBV7-2 and TRBJ1-1, the complete variable domain reads GAGVSQSPSNKVTEKGKDVELRCDPISGHTALYWYRQSLGQGLEFLIYFQGNSAPDKSGLPSDRFSAERTGGSVSTLTIQRTQQEDSAVYLCASPRGQGAITEAFFGQGTRLTVV.

The chain uses TRBV4-3 and TRBJ1-1, with no clear D. CDR3 length: 15 residues. V shed 1 base and J shed 0 bases, with 9 bases lying between them. Germline CDR1 reads LGHNA; CDR2 reads YSLEER. CDR3 in DNA: TGCGCCAGCAGCCAAGGGGTCTCTCTGAACACTGAAGCTTTCTTT. This codes for CASSQGVSLNTEAFF.

The V gene is TRBV27, the J gene TRBJ2-4; the D is unclear. Germline lookup yields CDR1 MNHEY and CDR2 SMNVEV (reference sequence). CDR3 length: 16 residues. V was shortened by 4 bases and J by 3 bases, with 16 bases between the two germline ends. CDR3 nucleotide sequence: TGTGCCAGCAGTTCGACCCTAGGGTGGGTCAAAAACATTCAGTACTTC. This gives the protein CASSSTLGWVKNIQYF.

This clone was observed a handful of times. The V and J genes are TRBV27 and TRBJ2-3; tentatively, D is TRBD2 (6 bases). This CDR3 has 15 amino acids. Germline loops: CDR1 MNHEY, CDR2 SMNVEV (reference sequence). The V end was cut by 3 bases, the J end by 6 bases, with 16 bases between. The CDR3 here is CASSLGGRAGDTQYF. For the CDR3, the DNA is TGTGCCAGCAGTTTGGGAGGCAGGGCCGGGGATACGCAGTATTTT.

The chain has TRBV5-5 and TRBJ2-2, with a tentative D call TRBD2 (6 bases). CDR1 is SGHKS and CDR2 is YYEKEE in the germline V gene (reference sequence). V was cut by 2 bases and J by 7 bases, with 15 bases left in between. The CDR3 covers 15 residues. This chain's CDR3 is CASSLMGGISGELFF. CDR3 nucleotides: TGTGCCAGCAGCTTAATGGGGGGAATCAGCGGGGAGCTGTTTTTT.